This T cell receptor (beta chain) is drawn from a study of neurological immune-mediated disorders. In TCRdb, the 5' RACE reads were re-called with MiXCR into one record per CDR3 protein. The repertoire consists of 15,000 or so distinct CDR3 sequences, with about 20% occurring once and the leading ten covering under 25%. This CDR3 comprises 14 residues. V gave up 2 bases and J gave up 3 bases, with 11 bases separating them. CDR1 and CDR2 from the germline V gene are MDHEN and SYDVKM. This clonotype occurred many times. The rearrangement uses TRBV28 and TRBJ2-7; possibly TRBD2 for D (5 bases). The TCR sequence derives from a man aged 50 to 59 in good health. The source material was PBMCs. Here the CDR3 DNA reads TGTGCCAGCAGTTTAAGCCGGGGAGACTACGAGCAGTACTTC. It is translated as CASSLSRGDYEQYF.